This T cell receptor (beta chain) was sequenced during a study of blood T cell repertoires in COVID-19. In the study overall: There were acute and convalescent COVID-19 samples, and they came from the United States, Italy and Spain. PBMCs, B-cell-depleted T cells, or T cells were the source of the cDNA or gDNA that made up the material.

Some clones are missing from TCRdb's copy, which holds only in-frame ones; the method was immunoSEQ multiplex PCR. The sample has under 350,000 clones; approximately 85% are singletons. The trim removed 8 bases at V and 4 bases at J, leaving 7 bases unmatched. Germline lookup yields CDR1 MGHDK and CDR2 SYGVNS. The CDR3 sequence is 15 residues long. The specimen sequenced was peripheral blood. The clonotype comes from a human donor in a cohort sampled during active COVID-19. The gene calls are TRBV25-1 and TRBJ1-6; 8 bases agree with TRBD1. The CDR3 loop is CASGGGQVYNSPLHF. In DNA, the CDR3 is TGTGCCAGCGGTGGGGGACAGGTTTATAATTCACCCCTCCACTTT.